These 18 T cell receptor beta chains came from one sample sequenced in a study of blood T cell repertoires in COVID-19. Clones were sequenced by immunoSEQ multiplex PCR, and TCRdb holds only the in-frame ones, with some missing. This table holds hundreds of thousands of clones, approximately 85% found once. Sequencing input: peripheral blood. These receptors were collected from a man in his fifties or sixties with active or convalescent COVID-19.

The V gene is TRBV18, the J gene TRBJ2-2; 9 bases are a match to TRBD2. Germline V CDR1 and CDR2: KGHSH, LQKENI. The CDR3 is 17 residues long. With V trimmed by 2 bases and J by 6 bases, 10 bases remained unmatched. The CDR3 nucleotides read TGTGCCAGCTCACCAAGGTCGGTAGCGGGAGCCCCCGGGGAGCTGTTTTTT. As protein: CASSPRSVAGAPGELFF.

This chain uses TRBV5-1 with TRBJ1-1; D remains unclear. V was trimmed by 2 bases and J by 0 bases, leaving 5 bases between them. The CDR3 is made up of 13 amino acids. Germline CDR1 is SGHRS and CDR2 is YFSETQ. Here the CDR3 DNA reads TGCGCCAGCAGCTTTAATATGAACACTGAAGCTTTCTTT. As protein: CASSFNMNTEAFF.

The chain recombines TRBV7-2 with TRBJ2-7; TRBD2 aligns across 7 bases. Trimming removed 5 bases from V and 2 bases from J; junction bases left unmatched: 9. The CDR3 is 15 residues long. Per the germline V gene, CDR1 is SGHTA and CDR2 is FQGNSA. The CDR3 spells CASSPPSGGTYEQYF. For the CDR3, the DNA is TGTGCCAGCAGCCCCCCTAGCGGAGGTACCTACGAGCAGTACTTC. Supplemented by reference TRBV7-2 and TRBJ2-7, the full variable domain reads GAGVSQSPSNKVTEKGKDVELRCDPISGHTALYWYRQSLGQGLEFLIYFQGNSAPDKSGLPSDRFSAERTGGSVSTLTIQRTQQEDSAVYLCASSPPSGGTYEQYFGPGTRLTVT.

This chain joins TRBV12-2 and TRBJ1-4; the table assigns TRBD1, which was not confirmed against the DNA. TRBV12-2 is shown as a pseudogene. The CDR3 covers 17 residues. The CDR3 is CASRFPTPGEANEKLFF. CDR3 DNA: TGTGCAAGTCGCTTCCCTACTCCAGGGGAAGCTAATGAAAAACTGTTTTTT.

J is TRBJ1-2 and V is TRBV6-2 or TRBV6-3; D uncertain. This CDR3 is built from 18 residues. Germline V CDR1 and CDR2: MNHEY, SVGEGT. Trimming took off 2 bases at V and 12 bases at J, with 31 bases between the two ends. The CDR3 region is CASSYDSMSPQRKALDTF. DNA for the CDR3: TGTGCCAGCAGTTACGATTCGATGTCCCCCCAGCGGAAGGCCCTGGACACCTTC.

This chain joins TRBV30 and TRBJ2-3; the D gene is possibly TRBD2 (7 bases). Trimming removed 5 bases at V and 4 bases at J, with 13 bases between. Germline lookup yields CDR1 GTSNPN and CDR2 SVGIG (reference sequence). This CDR3 region has 13 residues. The CDR3, as DNA: TGTGCCTGGGCTGGGGGGGGCGCAGATACGCAGTATTTT. Amino acids: CAWAGGGADTQYF. The whole variable domain, remainder taken from reference TRBV30 and TRBJ2-3, is SQTIHQWPATLVQPVGSPLSLECTVEGTSNPNLYWYRQAAGRGLQLLFYSVGIGQISSEVPQNLSASRPQDRQFILSSKKLLLSDSGFYLCAWAGGGADTQYFGPGTRLTVL.

The rearrangement links TRBV6-2 or TRBV6-3 to TRBJ2-5, with 9 bases matching TRBD1. The CDR3 is made up of 15 amino acids. The V and J ends lost 0 bases and 5 bases, in that order; junction bases with no gene match: 4. The germline CDR1 and CDR2 sequences are MNHEY and SVGEGT. The CDR3 region has the DNA TGTGCCAGCAGTTACTCGGGACAGGGCCTGGAGACCCAGTACTTC. Translating it yields CASSYSGQGLETQYF.

The count of this clone is one. J is TRBJ2-3 and V is TRBV20-1; D uncertain. CDR1 is DFQATT, CDR2 SNEGSKA, per germline (reference sequence). Trimming removed 3 bases from V and 0 bases from J, with 7 bases in between. The CDR3 contains 13 residues. The CDR3 sequence is CSASVRSTDTQYF. In DNA, the CDR3 is TGCAGTGCTAGTGTCCGTAGCACAGATACGCAGTATTTT.

The V and J genes are TRBV27 and TRBJ1-2; D remains ambiguous. This CDR3 contains 13 residues. CDR1 and CDR2 from the germline V gene are MNHEY and SMNVEV (reference sequence). V was trimmed by 8 bases and J by 5 bases, leaving 15 bases between them. The CDR3 region has the DNA TGTGCCAGCGGAAAGACTAGGCGGTATGGCTACACCTTC. It translates to CASGKTRRYGYTF.

This clone was observed once. This chain uses TRBV24-1 with TRBJ2-1; 10 nucleotides agree with TRBD2. The germline CDR1 and CDR2 sequences are KGHDR and SFDVKD. The CDR3 contains 15 residues. V lost 9 bases to trimming and J lost 8 bases; unmatched junction nucleotides: 12. CDR3 nucleotides: TGTGCCACCGGGGGACTCTCTAGCGGGAGATATGAGCAGTTCTTC. It specifies CATGGLSSGRYEQFF.

The rearrangement links TRBV5-4 to TRBJ1-2; TRBD1 matches 9 bases. Germline trimming cut 0 bases from V and 7 bases from J; bases unmatched to any gene: 10. Germline V lookup: CDR1 SGHNT, CDR2 YYREEE (reference sequence). The CDR3 consists of 16 residues. The CDR3 coding sequence is TGTGCCAGCAGCTTGGTGGGACAGGGAAAGGGTATTGGCTACACCTTC. It yields the protein CASSLVGQGKGIGYTF.

This clone was detected many times. This chain connects TRBV19 to TRBJ2-3; TRBD2 agrees at 7 bases. The V gene's germline CDR1 is LNHDA and CDR2 SQIVND (reference sequence). The CDR3 sequence is 15 residues long. Losses at the gene ends were 4 bases for V and 2 bases for J; bases not matched to a gene: 6. CDR3 residues: CASSTSSGITDTQYF. The CDR3 nucleotides read TGTGCCAGTAGTACCTCTAGCGGCATCACAGATACGCAGTATTTT.

This chain uses TRBV29-1 with TRBJ2-7; 10 positions agree with TRBD1. The CDR3 consists of 15 residues. The trim removed 6 bases at V and 1 base at J, leaving 9 bases unmatched. CDR1 and CDR2 from the germline V gene are SQVTM and ANQGSEA. Here the CDR3 reads CSVIFSDRGSYEQYF. CDR3 nucleotide sequence: TGCAGCGTCATTTTTTCGGACAGGGGGTCCTACGAGCAGTACTTC.

The chain is built from TRBV19 and TRBJ2-7; 8 bases map to TRBD1. Looked up from germline, CDR1 is LNHDA and CDR2 is SQIVND (reference sequence). The V and J ends lost 6 bases and 2 bases, in that order; junction bases with no gene match: 12. This CDR3 is built from 16 residues. CDR3 nucleotide sequence: TGTGCCAGTAGCGACGCACAGGGGGTAGGGGCCTACGAGCAGTACTTC. This codes for CASSDAQGVGAYEQYF.

The J gene is TRBJ2-3, the V gene TRBV9; maybe TRBD1 (5 bases). The CDR3 runs 15 residues. Trimming cost V 0 bases and J 1 base, with 9 bases left between them. Per the germline V gene, CDR1 is SGDLS and CDR2 is YYNGEE. The CDR3 region is CASSVEGFRTDTQYF. The CDR3, as DNA: TGTGCCAGCAGCGTAGAGGGGTTTCGCACAGATACGCAGTATTTT.

This clone showed up just once. The identical CDR3 is also encoded by other nucleotide sequences in the sample. The V call is TRBV19, the J call TRBJ1-2, with D maybe TRBD1 (5 bases). This CDR3 contains 13 residues. V was shortened by 4 bases and J by 2 bases, with 8 bases between the two germline ends. Germline CDR1 LNHDA, CDR2 SQIVND (reference sequence). The CDR3 coding sequence is TGTGCCAGTAGTAGGGAGGGGAACTATGGCTACACCTTC. Translating gives CASSREGNYGYTF.

This chain links TRBV10-1 with TRBJ2-2; D perhaps matches TRBD2 (5 bases). The CDR3 has 18 amino acids. Germline V gene lookup returns CDR1 WNHNN and CDR2 SYGVQD (reference sequence). V gave up 2 bases and J gave up 4 bases, with 20 bases separating them. The CDR3 here is CASSEPHGGHPGTGELFF. The CDR3 region has the DNA TGCGCCAGCAGTGAGCCACACGGAGGCCATCCGGGCACCGGGGAGCTGTTTTTT.

V and J are TRBV7-8 and TRBJ2-3, with D perhaps TRBD2 (6 bases). V was cut by 5 bases and J by 0 bases, with 12 bases left in between. The CDR3 length is 15 residues. Germline V gene data show CDR1 as SGHVS and CDR2 as FQNEAQ. In DNA, the CDR3 is TGTGCCAGCAGCATCGGGACTCATAGCACAGATACGCAGTATTTT. Translating gives CASSIGTHSTDTQYF.